This TCR beta chain appears in the sequencing data of a study of immune cell composition in non-small cell lung cancer. Study as a whole: Tumours were mainly lung adenocarcinoma or squamous cell carcinoma.

The ends were cut back, 1 base at V and 0 bases at J, with 13 bases in the middle. Germline CDR1 and CDR2: SGHVS and FNYEAQ. There are 17 residues in the CDR3. Overall study findings and caveats: Shared sequences between tumour-reactive and dominant in vivo clones were not proven. In adenocarcinoma, maximal tumour-associated clone frequency tracked TIL tumour reactivity. Tumour TCR-beta clonality showed no significant link to smoking pack-years.

Only in-frame clones appear in the TCRdb table, and some are missing; sequencing was by immunoSEQ multiplex PCR. The table includes about 2,300 clones, more than 60% detected once. As regards this clone: As yet, its antigen is unknown.

Normal lung was sampled as far from the tumour as possible, at least 3 cm. This receptor was obtained from a human donor with non-small cell lung cancer. The sequenced material came from non-adjacent lung tissue. J is TRBJ1-5 and V is TRBV7-6, with D unclear. The DNA for the CDR3 is TGTGCCAGCAGCTTAGGCTTCGGTGGTTATAGCAATCAGCCCCAGCATTTT. Translated: CASSLGFGGYSNQPQHF.